This T cell receptor (beta chain) was profiled in a study of radiotherapy plus CTLA-4 blockade in lung cancer (dated by TCRdb to the late 2010s). In terms of the full investigation: Among the enrolled patients, approximately 18% had an objective response, and approximately 33% reached disease control. What the work shows at the level of the full study, not this receptor alone: TCR clones derived from tumors expanded in peripheral blood after treatment with radiotherapy and ipilimumab. Increased serum interferon-beta after radiation, together with early dynamic changes in blood T cell clones, were reported to be the strongest predictors of response.

For this clone: No cognate antigen has been identified for it. Base qualities were left out, and no much larger clone turns up one base away.

Sequences SNHLY (CDR1) and FYNNEI (CDR2) are obtained from the germline V gene. V is clipped by 3 bases and J by 7 bases, and the sequence between their germline boundaries is 12 bases long. The CDR3 has 14 amino acids, counting the end cysteine and phenylalanine. Just CDR3 DNA is preserved here, 42 bases in frame from base 1. The study evaluated CTLA-4 blockade (ipilimumab) given together with focal radiation therapy in patients who had chemo-refractory metastatic non-small-cell lung cancer. Library method: the immunoSEQ multiplex PCR assay. As stored in TCRdb, this immuneACCESS dataset retains in-frame rearrangements with V and J assigned. A fraction of the clones does not appear; measured against another copy, unresolved V genes explain less than half of the discrepancy, and the remainder lacks a known reason. This sample holds some 73,000 clones; roughly 79% were observed only once. 22% of the sample rests with the top ten.

This specimen was peripheral blood, taken from a patient treated with radiotherapy plus ipilimumab. This chain is built from TRBV2 and TRBJ1-4; 6 matching bases give a weak D call of TRBD1. The receptor's source is a human donor with non-small cell lung cancer whose response to radiotherapy plus ipilimumab could not be evaluated. Some clones in this sample may be carry-over from other donors' samples. At the DNA level, the sequence is TGTGCCAGCAGTGAGGGGACAAGCCGTGAAAAACTGTTTTTT. This codes for CASSEGTSREKLFF.